Presented here are 15 T cell receptor beta chains from one specimen sequenced in a study of blood T cell repertoires in COVID-19 (dated by TCRdb to the early 2020s). Library prep was done by the immunoSEQ multiplex PCR assay. Sourced from immuneACCESS, this table was stored by TCRdb with only in-frame sequences that have V and J called. A share of the clones is absent; for the studies checked, an unresolved V gene accounts for under half, and the remainder has no known explanation. This sample is represented by under 150,000 clones; around 83% of them were singletons. The biggest ten clones account for roughly 3.5% of the sample. The sample comprised peripheral blood. These TCRs come from a man aged 40-49 years with acute or convalescent COVID-19.

In this sample, this clone turned up a few times. The chain employs TRBV10-3 and TRBJ2-5; weak D call: TRBD1 (6 bases). The CDR3 sequence is 14 residues long. V shed 0 bases and J shed 6 bases, with 11 bases lying between them. Germline V gives CDR1 ENHRY, CDR2 SYGVKD. DNA of the CDR3: TGTGCCATCAGTGAGTCTGCAGGGACACAGACCCAGTACTTC. Translated: CAISESAGTQTQYF.

The V and J genes are TRBV7-8 and TRBJ2-1, with TRBD1 identical over 8 bases. V dropped 3 bases and J dropped 7; count of bases not matched to a gene: 5. This CDR3 region has 14 residues. CDR1 is SGHVS and CDR2 is FQNEAQ in the germline V gene. In DNA, the CDR3 is TGTGCCAGCAGCTTGACAGGGGTTTTTAATGAGCAGTTCTTC. This sequence encodes CASSLTGVFNEQFF.

The chain combines TRBV7-3 with TRBJ2-3; 9 bases match TRBD2. The CDR3 runs 16 residues. Trimming removed 2 bases from V and 2 bases from J; junction bases left unmatched: 5. Germline V gene lookup returns CDR1 SGHTA and CDR2 FQGTGA. In DNA, the CDR3 is TGTGCCAGCAGCTTACAGAGCGGGGGGTACACAGATACGCAGTATTTT. Encoded protein: CASSLQSGGYTDTQYF.

V is TRBV6-5 and J is TRBJ2-7, with 9 bases lining up with TRBD1. The CDR3 covers 12 residues. V lost 8 bases, J lost 3 bases, and 2 bases stayed unmatched. In germline, CDR1 is MNHEY, CDR2 SVGAGI. CDR3 DNA sequence: TGTGCCAGCGGGGACAGGGACTACGAGCAGTACTTC. Translated, it gives CASGDRDYEQYF.

The J gene is TRBJ1-3, the V gene TRBV30; perhaps TRBD1 as D (6 bases). CDR3 length: 14 residues. V dropped 1 base and J dropped 8 bases, with 15 bases sitting between them. Germline CDR1 and CDR2: GTSNPN and SVGIG (reference sequence). CDR3 DNA: TGTGCCTGGAGTGCCCTGGGGGCTACGGACACCATATATTTT. The encoded protein is CAWSALGATDTIYF.

This clone has just a few counts. CDR3 in DNA: TGTGCCAGCAGCGCGGGACAGTATAATTCACCCCTCCACTTT. This codes for CASSAGQYNSPLHF. This chain joins TRBV7-9 and TRBJ1-6, with 7 bases fitting TRBD1. CDR3 size: 14 residues. Germline V lookup: CDR1 SEHNR, CDR2 FQNEAQ (reference sequence). V lost 5 bases, J lost 4 bases, and 2 bases stayed unmatched.

The rearrangement links TRBV4-1 to TRBJ2-7, with TRBD1 identical over 7 bases. Germline values: CDR1 MGHRA, CDR2 YSYEKL. V lost 4 bases and J lost 1; bases outside the gene matches: 4. The CDR3 is made up of 14 amino acids. CDR3 coding DNA: TGCGCCAGCAGCCTTGGACAGGCATCCTACGAGCAGTACTTC. Residues: CASSLGQASYEQYF.

The V gene is TRBV3-1 (or the pseudogene TRBV3-2), the J gene TRBJ1-5, with 8 bases that match TRBD1. The CDR3 runs to 14 residues. V was pared by 4 bases and J by 5 bases, with 4 bases of the junction left unmatched. CDR1 and CDR2 from the germline V gene are LGHDT and YNNKEL (reference sequence). For the CDR3, the DNA is TGTGCCAGCAGCCCGAACAGGGGGGATCAGCCCCAGCATTTT. Translation: CASSPNRGDQPQHF.

The chain employs TRBV13 and TRBJ2-7, with D perhaps TRBD1 (5 bases). The germline CDR1 and CDR2 sequences are PRHDT and FYEKMQ (reference sequence). This CDR3 is 12 amino acids long. V was cut by 6 bases and J by 3 bases, with 9 bases left in between. The CDR3 nucleotides read TGTGCCAGCAGGGGTACAGGCTACGAGCAGTACTTC. Protein sequence: CASRGTGYEQYF.

The V and J genes are TRBV10-1 and TRBJ2-1; D is possibly TRBD1 (6 bases). Per the germline V gene, CDR1 is WNHNN and CDR2 is SYGVQD (reference sequence). The CDR3 has 14 amino acids. V lost 6 bases, J lost 0 bases, and 9 bases lay in between. The CDR3 coding sequence is TGCGCCAGCAGAGGACAGAACTCCTACAATGAGCAGTTCTTC. Amino acid sequence: CASRGQNSYNEQFF.

The chain is built from TRBV24-1 and TRBJ2-2, with 7 bases matching TRBD2. Germline trimming cut 5 bases from V and 5 bases from J; bases unmatched to any gene: 4. This CDR3 is built from 14 residues. CDR1 KGHDR and CDR2 SFDVKD come from the germline V gene. CDR3 bases: TGTGCCACCAGTGGCCGTAGCGGGACCGGGGAGCTGTTTTTT. Residues: CATSGRSGTGELFF.

This chain joins TRBV6-1 and TRBJ1-5; TRBD1 matches 12 bases. This CDR3 contains 18 residues. Looked up from germline, CDR1 is MNHNS and CDR2 is SASEGT. Trimming removed 4 bases from V and 2 bases from J; junction bases left unmatched: 9. The CDR3 here is CASSAGTGGEWGNQPQHF. The CDR3 coding sequence is TGTGCCAGCAGTGCGGGGACAGGGGGCGAGTGGGGCAATCAGCCCCAGCATTTT.

This chain uses TRBV13 with TRBJ1-1; 7 nucleotides align to TRBD1. This CDR3 is 14 amino acids long. Per germline, CDR1 PRHDT and CDR2 FYEKMQ (reference sequence). J was trimmed by 5 bases and V by 1 base; bases with no gene match: 4. CDR3 sequence: CASSLERGRTEAFF. Written as DNA, the CDR3 is TGTGCCAGCAGCTTAGAGAGGGGGCGGACTGAAGCTTTCTTT.

The chain combines TRBV27 with TRBJ1-5; 7 bases line up with TRBD1. CDR3 length equals 15 residues. V lost 3 bases and J lost 4; bases outside the gene matches: 6. From germline, CDR1 is MNHEY and CDR2 SMNVEV (reference sequence). CDR3 sequence: CASSFAGGRNQPQHF. In DNA form, the CDR3 reads TGTGCCAGCAGTTTTGCAGGGGGTAGGAATCAGCCCCAGCATTTT.

This chain joins TRBV6-4 and TRBJ2-7; a weak D match, TRBD1 (5 bases). Trimming stripped 5 bases from V and 1 base from J, with 15 bases between. Germline assignment: CDR1 MRHNA and CDR2 SNTAGT. CDR3 length: 15 amino acids. CDR3 DNA sequence: TGTGCCAGCAGTCCCCAGGGTATTACGTCCTACGAGCAGTACTTC. Residues: CASSPQGITSYEQYF.